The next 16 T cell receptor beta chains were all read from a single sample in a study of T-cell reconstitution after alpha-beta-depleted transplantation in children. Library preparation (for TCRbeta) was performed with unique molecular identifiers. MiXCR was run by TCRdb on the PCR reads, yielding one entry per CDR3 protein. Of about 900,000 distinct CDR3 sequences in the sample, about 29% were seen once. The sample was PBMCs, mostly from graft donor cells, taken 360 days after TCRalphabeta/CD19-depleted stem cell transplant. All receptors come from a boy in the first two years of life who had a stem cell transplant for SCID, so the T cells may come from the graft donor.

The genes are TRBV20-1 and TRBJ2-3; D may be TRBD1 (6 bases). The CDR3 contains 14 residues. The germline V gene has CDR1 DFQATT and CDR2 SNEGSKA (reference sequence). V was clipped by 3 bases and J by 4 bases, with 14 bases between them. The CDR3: CSASWGRGPDTQYF. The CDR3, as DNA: TGCAGTGCTAGTTGGGGGCGCGGCCCAGATACGCAGTATTTT.

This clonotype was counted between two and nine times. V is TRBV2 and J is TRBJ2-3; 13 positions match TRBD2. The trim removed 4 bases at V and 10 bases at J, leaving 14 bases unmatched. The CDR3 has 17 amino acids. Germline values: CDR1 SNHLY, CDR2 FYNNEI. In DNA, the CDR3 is TGTGCCAGCAGTGGGAGCCGACTAGCGGGGGGTCCGGGGTCGCAGTATTTT. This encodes CASSGSRLAGGPGSQYF.

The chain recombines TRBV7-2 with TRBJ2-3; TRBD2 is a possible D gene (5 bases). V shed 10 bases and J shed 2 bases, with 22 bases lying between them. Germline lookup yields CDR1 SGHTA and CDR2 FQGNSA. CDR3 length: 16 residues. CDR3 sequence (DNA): TGTGCCACCTCAAGGTTTGCGGGCCAGAACACAGATACGCAGTATTTT. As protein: CATSRFAGQNTDTQYF.

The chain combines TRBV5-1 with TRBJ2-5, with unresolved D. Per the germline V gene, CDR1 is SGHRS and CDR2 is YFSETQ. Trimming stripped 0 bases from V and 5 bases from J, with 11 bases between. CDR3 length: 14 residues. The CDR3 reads CASSLVAIGETQYF. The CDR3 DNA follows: TGCGCCAGCAGCTTGGTCGCCATTGGGGAGACCCAGTACTTC.

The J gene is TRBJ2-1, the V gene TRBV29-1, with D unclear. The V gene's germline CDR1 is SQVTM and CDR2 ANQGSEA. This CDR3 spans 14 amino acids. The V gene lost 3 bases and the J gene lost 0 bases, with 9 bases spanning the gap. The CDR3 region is CSVDGPSSYNEQFF. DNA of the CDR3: TGCAGCGTTGACGGACCGAGCTCCTACAATGAGCAGTTCTTC.

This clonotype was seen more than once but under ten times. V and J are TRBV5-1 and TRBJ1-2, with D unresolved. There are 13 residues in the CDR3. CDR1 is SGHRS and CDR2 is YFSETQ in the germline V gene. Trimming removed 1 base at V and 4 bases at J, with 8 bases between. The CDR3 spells CASSLTPSYGYTF. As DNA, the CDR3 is TGCGCCAGCAGCTTGACACCATCCTATGGCTACACCTTC. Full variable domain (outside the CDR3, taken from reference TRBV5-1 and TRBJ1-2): KAGVTQTPRYLIKTRGQQVTLSCSPISGHRSVSWYQQTPGQGLQFLFEYFSETQRNKGNFPGRFSGRQFSNSRSEMNVSTLELGDSALYLCASSLTPSYGYTFGSGTRLTVV.

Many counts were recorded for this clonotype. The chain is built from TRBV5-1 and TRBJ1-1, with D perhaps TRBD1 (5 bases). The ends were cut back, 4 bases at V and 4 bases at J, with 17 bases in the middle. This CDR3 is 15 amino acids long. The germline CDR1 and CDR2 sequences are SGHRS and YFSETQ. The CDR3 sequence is CASSPQGPTSTEAFF. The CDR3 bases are TGCGCCAGCAGCCCCCAGGGACCTACTAGCACTGAAGCTTTCTTT.

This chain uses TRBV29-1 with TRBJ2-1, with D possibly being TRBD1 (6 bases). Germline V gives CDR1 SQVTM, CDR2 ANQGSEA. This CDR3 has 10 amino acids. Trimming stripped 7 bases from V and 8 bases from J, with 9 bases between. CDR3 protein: CSAGEHEQFF. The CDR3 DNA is TGCAGCGCAGGGGAGCATGAGCAGTTCTTC.

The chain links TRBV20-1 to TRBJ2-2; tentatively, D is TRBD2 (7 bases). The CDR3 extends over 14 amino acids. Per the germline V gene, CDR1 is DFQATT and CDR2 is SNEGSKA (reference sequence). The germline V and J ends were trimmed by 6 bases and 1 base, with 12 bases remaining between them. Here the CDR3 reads CSAGGTKNTGELFF. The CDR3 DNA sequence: TGCAGTGCGGGGGGGACAAAGAACACCGGGGAGCTGTTTTTT.

The CDR3 nucleotides read TGTGCCACCAGTGATTTCAGGGTAGTGCAGTTCTTC. Its protein product is CATSDFRVVQFF. V gene TRBV24-1 combines with J gene TRBJ2-1, with D tentatively TRBD1 (5 bases). Looked up from germline, CDR1 is KGHDR and CDR2 is SFDVKD. Trimming took 1 base from V and 12 from J, leaving 9 bases between them. CDR3 size: 12 residues.

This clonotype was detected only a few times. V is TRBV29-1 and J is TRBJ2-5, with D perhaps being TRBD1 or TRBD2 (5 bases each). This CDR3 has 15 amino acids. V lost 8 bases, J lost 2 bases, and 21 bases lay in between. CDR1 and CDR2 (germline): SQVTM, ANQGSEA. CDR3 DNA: TGCAGCCCTACCACCCGGGACGGAGAGCAAGAGACCCAGTACTTC. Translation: CSPTTRDGEQETQYF.

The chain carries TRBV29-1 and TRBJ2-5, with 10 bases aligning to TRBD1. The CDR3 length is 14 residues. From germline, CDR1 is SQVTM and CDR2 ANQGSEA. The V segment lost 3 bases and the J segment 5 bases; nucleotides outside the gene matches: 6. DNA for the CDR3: TGCAGCGTTGAGAAGACAGGGGGCCGGGAGACCCAGTACTTC. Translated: CSVEKTGGRETQYF.

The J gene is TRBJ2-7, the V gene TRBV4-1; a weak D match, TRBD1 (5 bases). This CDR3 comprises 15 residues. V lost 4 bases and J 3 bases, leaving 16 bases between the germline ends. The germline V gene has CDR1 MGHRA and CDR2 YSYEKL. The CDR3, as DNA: TGCGCCAGCAGCCGCCTCCGGCAGGGCGGCTACGAGCAGTACTTC. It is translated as CASSRLRQGGYEQYF.

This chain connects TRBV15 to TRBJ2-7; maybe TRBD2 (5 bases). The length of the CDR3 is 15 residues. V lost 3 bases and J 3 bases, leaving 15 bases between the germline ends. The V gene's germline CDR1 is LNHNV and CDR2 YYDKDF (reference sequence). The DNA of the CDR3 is TGTGCCACCAGCAGGGAAGGACTGGGTGACTACGAGCAGTACTTC. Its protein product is CATSREGLGDYEQYF.

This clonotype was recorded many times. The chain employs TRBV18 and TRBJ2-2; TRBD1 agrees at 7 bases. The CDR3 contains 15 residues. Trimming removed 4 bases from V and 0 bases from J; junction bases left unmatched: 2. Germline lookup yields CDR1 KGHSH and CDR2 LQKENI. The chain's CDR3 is CASSRDRTNTGELFF. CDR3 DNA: TGTGCCAGCTCACGGGACAGAACGAACACCGGGGAGCTGTTTTTT.

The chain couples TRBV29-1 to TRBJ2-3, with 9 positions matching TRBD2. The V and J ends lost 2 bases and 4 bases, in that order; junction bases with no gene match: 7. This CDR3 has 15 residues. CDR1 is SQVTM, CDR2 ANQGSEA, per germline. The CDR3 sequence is CSVEWSSGAPDTQYF. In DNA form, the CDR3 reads TGCAGCGTTGAATGGTCTAGCGGGGCACCAGATACGCAGTATTTT.